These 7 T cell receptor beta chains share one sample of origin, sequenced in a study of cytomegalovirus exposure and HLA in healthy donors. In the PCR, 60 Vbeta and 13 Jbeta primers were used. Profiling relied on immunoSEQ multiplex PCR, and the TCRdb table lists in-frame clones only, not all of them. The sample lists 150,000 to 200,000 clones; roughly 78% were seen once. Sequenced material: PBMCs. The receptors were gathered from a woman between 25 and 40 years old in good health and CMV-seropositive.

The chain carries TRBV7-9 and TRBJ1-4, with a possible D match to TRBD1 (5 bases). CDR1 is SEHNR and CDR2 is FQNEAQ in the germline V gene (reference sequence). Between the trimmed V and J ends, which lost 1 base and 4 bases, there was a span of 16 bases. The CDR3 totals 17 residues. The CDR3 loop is CASSLDPRAENNEKLFF. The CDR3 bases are TGTGCCAGCAGCTTAGATCCCAGGGCAGAGAATAATGAAAAACTGTTTTTT.

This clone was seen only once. DNA of the CDR3: TGTGCCAGCAGCTCCCCAGGGGGAGTGGGCGAGCAGTACTTC. This gives the protein CASSSPGGVGEQYF. This sequence joins TRBV5-4 and TRBJ2-7, with TRBD1 identical over 7 bases. Looked up from germline, CDR1 is SGHNT and CDR2 is YYREEE (reference sequence). The CDR3 spans 14 residues. V gave up 3 bases and J gave up 6 bases; unmatched junction bases: 9.

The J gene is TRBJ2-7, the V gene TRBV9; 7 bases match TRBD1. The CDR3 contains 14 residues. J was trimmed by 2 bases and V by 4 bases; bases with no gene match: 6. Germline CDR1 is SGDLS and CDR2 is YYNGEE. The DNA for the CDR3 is TGTGCCAGCAGCATAGGGACAGTAGCCTACGAGCAGTACTTC. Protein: CASSIGTVAYEQYF.

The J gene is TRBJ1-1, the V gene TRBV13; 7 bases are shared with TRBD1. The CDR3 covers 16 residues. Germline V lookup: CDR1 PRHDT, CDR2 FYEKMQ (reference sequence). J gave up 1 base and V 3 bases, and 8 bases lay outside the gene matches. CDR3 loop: CASSLGQGVTNTEAFF. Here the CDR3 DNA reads TGTGCCAGCAGCTTGGGGCAGGGGGTGACGAACACTGAAGCTTTCTTT.

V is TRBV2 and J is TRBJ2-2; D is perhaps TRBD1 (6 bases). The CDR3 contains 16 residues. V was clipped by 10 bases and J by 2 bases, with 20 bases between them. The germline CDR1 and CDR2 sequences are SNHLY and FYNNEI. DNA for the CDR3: TGTGCCACCGCAGGGGCAGGCCCCCAAAACACCGGGGAGCTGTTTTTT. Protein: CATAGAGPQNTGELFF.

The CDR3 sequence: CASSERIFGGYRGVDNEQFF. CDR3 nucleotides: TGTGCCAGCAGTGAAAGGATTTTCGGGGGGTACAGGGGGGTAGACAATGAGCAGTTCTTC. The chain links TRBV6-1 to TRBJ2-1; D may be TRBD1 (8 bases). From germline, CDR1 is MNHNS and CDR2 SASEGT. V dropped 2 bases and J dropped 5 bases, with 28 bases sitting between them. The CDR3 covers 20 residues.

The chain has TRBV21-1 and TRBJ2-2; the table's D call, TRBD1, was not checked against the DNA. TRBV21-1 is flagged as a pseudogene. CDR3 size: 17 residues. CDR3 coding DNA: TGTGCCAGCAGCAAAGAGCAGCCAGGGTCGAACACCGGGGAGCTGTTTTTT. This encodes CASSKEQPGSNTGELFF.